These T cell receptor beta chains were read from a single sample in a study of cytomegalovirus exposure and HLA in healthy donors. Measured with immunoSEQ multiplex PCR; TCRdb has only the in-frame clones, and not every one. The table lists 150,000 or so clones, over 70% of them singletons. Material for sequencing was PBMCs. The receptor set was obtained from a man aged 25 to 45 in good health and CMV-seronegative. Both conserved end residues are part of each CDR3. The D gene is left open where the match is weak. For some rows the clone size is stated as once, few or many, or as a class when expanded; others skip it.

clone size	D gene	J gene	V gene	CDR3 DNA	CDR3 protein
few	-	TRBJ2-7	TRBV19	TGTGCCAGTAGTGATGGAGGTATTTACGGCTCCTACGAGCAGTACTTC	CASSDGGIYGSYEQYF
-	-	TRBJ1-1	TRBV18	TGTGCCAGCTCACCTTACAGTGAGAACACTGAAGCTTTCTTT	CASSPYSENTEAFF
-	-	TRBJ1-1	TRBV7-2	TGTGCCAGCAGCTTAGCGTCAGGGCCGGCCGGGACTGAAGCTTTCTTT	CASSLASGPAGTEAFF
-	-	TRBJ1-1	TRBV5-4	TGTGCCAGCAGCCCGAGGGGGGGAAACACTGAAGCTTTCTTT	CASSPRGGNTEAFF
-	-	TRBJ2-1	TRBV11-2	TGTGCCAGCACCGTCGGCCGGGTCTCCAATGAGCAGTTCTTC	CASTVGRVSNEQFF
-	-	TRBJ1-6	TRBV27	TGTGCCAGCAGTTTAGGGCGACCAGGGCTTTTGTATCCCCTCCACTTT	CASSLGRPGLLYPLHF
-	TRBD1	TRBJ1-2	TRBV6-6	TGTGCCAGCAGTTTAGGGCAGGGGGCCGATGGCTACACCTTC	CASSLGQGADGYTF
-	-	TRBJ2-7	TRBV15	TGTGCCACCAGCAGAGTTTCGGGGTACGGCGAGCAGTACTTC	CATSRVSGYGEQYF
few	TRBD1	TRBJ2-5	TRBV5-1	TGCGCCAGCAGTCTCGGACAGGGTGGGGAGACCCAGTACTTC	CASSLGQGGETQYF
-	-	TRBJ1-2	TRBV4-3	TGCGCCAGCAGCCAAGAATGGGGGGTGTCTAACTATGGCTACACCTTC	CASSQEWGVSNYGYTF
-	-	TRBJ2-3	TRBV11-2	TGTGCCAGCAGAGGGGGACCTAGCACAGATACGCAGTATTTT	CASRGGPSTDTQYF
-	-	TRBJ1-4	TRBV6-6	TGTGCCAGCAGTAGGAGGGAGGGAAAACTGTTTTTT	CASSRREGKLFF
-	TRBD2	TRBJ2-5	TRBV4-2	TGTGCCAGCAGCCAAGAGGACCGGAGCGGGGGGGCGTCAGAGACCCAGTACTTC	CASSQEDRSGGASETQYF
few	TRBD1	TRBJ2-1	TRBV7-2	TGTGCCAGCAGCGAGGGGGCTGGTTCCTACAATGAGCAGTTCTTC	CASSEGAGSYNEQFF
-	-	TRBJ2-1	TRBV7-9	TGTGCCAGCAGCTTAGGTCACGGTTTAAGCTCCTACAATGAGCAGTTCTTC	CASSLGHGLSSYNEQFF
-	-	TRBJ1-2	TRBV6-6	TGTGCCAGCAGTTACCGCAACGAGGGACTCTATGGCTACACCTTC	CASSYRNEGLYGYTF
-	TRBD2	TRBJ2-1	TRBV4-2	TGTGCCAGCAGCCAAGACGGCACGTGGACTAGCGGGGGTTTGAGTGAGCAGTTCTTC	CASSQDGTWTSGGLSEQFF
-	TRBD1	TRBJ1-1	TRBV5-4	TGTGCCAGCAGCCGGACAGGGACCGACACTGAAGCTTTCTTT	CASSRTGTDTEAFF
-	TRBD2	TRBJ2-7	TRBV12-5	TGTGCTAGTGGTACCCCGACGGGGGGTATTATCTACGAGCAGTACTTC	CASGTPTGGIIYEQYF
-	-	TRBJ2-5	TRBV19	TGTGCCAGTAGTATCGGGCCTCTGAGGGGGGAGACCCAGTACTTC	CASSIGPLRGETQYF
-	TRBD2	TRBJ2-3	TRBV27	TGTGCCTGCAGAGCGGGGGGGTACGATACGCAGTATTTT	CACRAGGYDTQYF
-	-	TRBJ1-2	TRBV6-1	TGTGCCAGCAGTGAATGGCAGTATGGCTACACCTTC	CASSEWQYGYTF
-	-	TRBJ2-2	TRBV13	TGTGCCAGCAGCCACCAACAGGAGAACACCGGGGAGCTGTTTTTT	CASSHQQENTGELFF
-	-	TRBJ1-6	TRBV28	TGTGCCAGCAGTTTTCAGAATTCACCCCTCCACTTT	CASSFQNSPLHF
-	TRBD1	TRBJ2-5	TRBV28	TGTGCCAGCAGGTGGACAGGAAGGCTAGAGACCCAGTACTTC	CASRWTGRLETQYF
-	TRBD1	TRBJ1-2	TRBV6-5	TGTGCCAGCAGTAATGGACAGGGTGGCTATGGCTACACCTTC	CASSNGQGGYGYTF
-	TRBD1	TRBJ2-7	TRBV7-9	TGTGCCAGCAGCTTAGCTGGGACAGGGGCCTACGAGCAGTACTTC	CASSLAGTGAYEQYF
few	TRBD1	TRBJ2-7	TRBV28	TGTGCCAGCAGTCCAATCCTGGGACAGGAGATCTACGAGCAGTACTTC	CASSPILGQEIYEQYF
-	-	TRBJ2-5	TRBV13	TGTGCCAGCAGCCGGACAATCACCCAAGAGACCCAGTACTTC	CASSRTITQETQYF
-	TRBD1	TRBJ1-1	TRBV6-5	TGTGCCAGCAGTTACGGCAGGGGGGACACTGAAGCTTTCTTT	CASSYGRGDTEAFF
-	TRBD1	TRBJ2-3	TRBV15	TGTGCCACCAGCGGACACAGGGGGCGTCAAGATACGCAGTATTTT	CATSGHRGRQDTQYF
-	-	TRBJ2-5	TRBV6-5	TGTGCCAGCAGTTACGGGGGCATGGGAGAGACCCAGTACTTC	CASSYGGMGETQYF
few	TRBD1	TRBJ2-7	TRBV5-8	TGTGCCAGCAGATTCGGACAGGATGAATACTTC	CASRFGQDEYF
-	-	TRBJ2-7	TRBV19	TGTGCCAGTAGTCCCAACAGGGGGGGTTCCTACGAGCAGTACTTC	CASSPNRGGSYEQYF
-	TRBD2	TRBJ2-2	TRBV5-5	TGTGCCAGCAGCTTGGTTAGCGGGGGCGCGAACACCGGGGAGCTGTTTTTT	CASSLVSGGANTGELFF
-	-	TRBJ1-1	TRBV6-1	TGTGCCAGCGGCCAGGGGACTGAAGCTTTCTTT	CASGQGTEAFF
-	-	TRBJ2-4	TRBV28	TGTGCCAGCAGTTTACAGGGATCCAAAAACATTCAGTACTTC	CASSLQGSKNIQYF